The 5 T cell receptor beta chains listed next were all sequenced from one sample in a study of cytomegalovirus exposure and HLA in healthy donors. 13 Jbeta primers and 60 Vbeta primers were used for the PCR. The data were produced by immunoSEQ multiplex PCR, yet TCRdb's version contains in-frame clones alone and is incomplete. The table records 130,000 or so clones, over 70% of them present only once. Sample: PBMCs. The receptors were sampled from a woman younger than 35 in good health and CMV-seronegative.

V usage is TRBV19 and J usage is TRBJ2-7; 11 bases are a match to TRBD1. CDR1 LNHDA and CDR2 SQIVND come from the germline V gene (reference sequence). V shed 6 bases and J 6 bases; nucleotides not matched to a gene: 4. The CDR3 runs to 13 residues. The CDR3 region is CASRSGTGGEQYF. The CDR3 nucleotides read TGTGCCAGTAGATCGGGGACAGGGGGCGAGCAGTACTTC.

Only one count was recorded for this clone. The rearrangement joins TRBV5-5 to TRBJ1-1; TRBD1 aligns across 8 bases. The CDR3 loop spans 14 amino acids. The germline CDR1 and CDR2 sequences are SGHKS and YYEKEE (reference sequence). After removal of 4 bases from V and 1 base from J, the junction contained 3 bases not matched to a gene. The CDR3 bases are TGTGCCAGCAGCCCGGACAGGGCGAACACTGAAGCTTTCTTT. This translates into CASSPDRANTEAFF.

This clone was seen a single time. The chain combines TRBV19 with TRBJ1-4, with 8 positions matching TRBD1. The ends lost 5 bases at V and 4 bases at J; junction bases unmatched: 3. The CDR3 is 14 amino acids. Per the germline V gene, CDR1 is LNHDA and CDR2 is SQIVND (reference sequence). The CDR3 bases are TGTGCCAGTAGTCACAGGGGGGATAATGAAAAACTGTTTTTT. It translates to CASSHRGDNEKLFF.

For the CDR3, the DNA is TGCGCCAGCAGCCCGCGGACAGGGGGCGCTGGTTTTGGCAAAAACATTCAGTACTTC. This codes for CASSPRTGGAGFGKNIQYF. The genes are TRBV5-1 and TRBJ2-4; TRBD1 agrees at 11 bases. Per germline, CDR1 SGHRS and CDR2 YFSETQ. This CDR3 has 19 residues. With 4 bases clipped from V and 3 bases from J, the junction kept 15 bases outside the gene matches.

The chain recombines TRBV18 with TRBJ1-1; D gene uncertain. Trimming cost V 4 bases and J 1 base, with 13 bases left between them. The CDR3 runs to 15 residues. Per the germline V gene, CDR1 is KGHSH and CDR2 is LQKENI. The DNA for the CDR3 is TGTGCCAGCTCACAGGGAGCCACAGCGAACACTGAAGCTTTCTTT. Its protein is CASSQGATANTEAFF.